This TCR beta chain was recorded in a study of T cell clonotyping in hematopoietic cell transplantation. Notes on this clone: The antigen is undetermined.

V was clipped by 8 bases and J by 8 bases, with 15 bases between them. The V gene's germline CDR1 is SQVTM and CDR2 ANQGSEA. The CDR3 runs 11 residues. Study conclusions and caveats: Pathologically expanded recipient clonotypes increased progressively from day 30 to day 180 as diversity fell. Graft donor and pretransplant recipient Inverse Simpson Index values predicted broader posttransplant TCR diversity.

Blood collection times were about day -28 and days 30, 100, 180 posttransplant. Using immunoSEQ multiplex PCR, the repertoire was profiled, and TCRdb retains in-frame clones only, with some absent. The sample has around 8,000 clones, about three fifths seen once. This sequence was found in a male patient in his sixties or seventies who had an allogeneic stem cell transplant from an unrelated donor, so the T cells may come from the graft donor. Some clones in this sample may be carry-over from other donors' samples. The chain carries TRBV29-1 and TRBJ1-2, with a possible D match to TRBD1 (5 bases). The sequencing used peripheral blood mononuclear cells, collected 100 days after allogeneic stem cell transplant. This chain's CDR3 is CSTEKGEGYTF. The CDR3 DNA is TGCAGCACGGAGAAAGGGGAAGGCTACACCTTC.